This TCR beta chain was observed in a study of response to subunit inactivated influenza vaccine. Study-wide results and limits: T cells newly recruited by each seasonal influenza vaccination are few, the authors suggested.

The V and J ends lost 3 bases and 2 bases, in that order; junction bases with no gene match: 7. Germline CDR1 ENHRY, CDR2 SYGVKD. The CDR3 runs 17 residues. This clonotype has a handful of counts. The antigen is undetermined. TCRdb re-analysed the RT-PCR reads in MiXCR, keeping a single row per CDR3 protein. The sample has approximately 730,000 distinct CDR3 sequences, about 14% seen once; the top ten hold 6% to 7%. This clonotype was obtained from a man aged 45-65 years who received an inactivated influenza vaccine. The chain uses TRBV10-3 and TRBJ2-6; 7 bases fit TRBD1. The sample was PBMCs from blood, taken approximately 15 days before vaccination. CDR3 amino acids: CAISEQGIVAGANVLTF. The CDR3 bases are TGTGCCATCAGTGAACAGGGGATAGTTGCTGGGGCCAACGTCCTGACTTTC.